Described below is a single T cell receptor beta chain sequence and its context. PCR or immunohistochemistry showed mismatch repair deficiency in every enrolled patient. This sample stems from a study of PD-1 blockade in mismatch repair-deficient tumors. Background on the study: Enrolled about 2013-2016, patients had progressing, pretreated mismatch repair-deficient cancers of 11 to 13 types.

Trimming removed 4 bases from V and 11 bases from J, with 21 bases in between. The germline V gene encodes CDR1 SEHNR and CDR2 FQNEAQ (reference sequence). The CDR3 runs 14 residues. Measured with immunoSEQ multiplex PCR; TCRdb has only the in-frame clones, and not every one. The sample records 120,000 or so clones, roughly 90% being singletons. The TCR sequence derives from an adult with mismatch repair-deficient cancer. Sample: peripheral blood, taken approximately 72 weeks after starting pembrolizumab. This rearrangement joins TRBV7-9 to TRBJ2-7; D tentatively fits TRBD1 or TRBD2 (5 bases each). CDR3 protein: CASSCLIRGQKEYF. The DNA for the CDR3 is TGTGCCAGCAGCTGTCTTATACGGGGCCAGAAAGAGTACTTC.